Listed below are T cell receptor beta chains from one sample, sequenced in a study of shared clonotypes between healthy human individuals. Produced via immunoSEQ multiplex PCR; TCRdb's table is partial and in-frame only. Of some 2.4 million clones in the sample, 90% to 95% are singletons; the top ten hold roughly 0.39%. The material sequenced was naive CD4+ T cells from PBMCs. Receptor source: a man aged 18 to 29 in good health. Some clones in this sample may be carry-over from other donors' samples. Each CDR3 is given with its conserved first and last residue. D genes are given only for firm matches. A row's size may be missing; if present it is once, few, many or a size class.

length | size | J | D | V | DNA | CDR3
13 | . | TRBJ2-1 | . | TRBV9 | TGTGCCAGCAGCGTAGATATCCACAATGAGCAGTTCTTC | CASSVDIHNEQFF
13 | . | TRBJ2-1 | . | TRBV7-2 | TGTGCCAGTCGGGCAGGGGCCTACAATGAGCAGTTCTTC | CASRAGAYNEQFF
13 | . | TRBJ2-1 | TRBD2 | TRBV4-2 | TGTGCCAGCAACCCGGGGGGTCCCCATGAGCAGTTCTTC | CASNPGGPHEQFF
11 | . | TRBJ2-7 | . | TRBV20-1 | TGCGCGGCCTCAGGGGCCTACGAGCAGTACTTC | CAASGAYEQYF
15 | . | TRBJ2-7 | TRBD1 | TRBV7-2 | TGTGCCAGCAGCTTAGTATGGGACAGTAACTACGAGCAGTACTTC | CASSLVWDSNYEQYF
14 | . | TRBJ1-5 | . | TRBV6-5 | TGTGCCAGCAGTTACTCCGGGACTTATCAGCCCCAGCATTTT | CASSYSGTYQPQHF
15 | . | TRBJ1-2 | . | TRBV9 | TGTGCCAGCAGCAGGTCGACAGGAACTAACTATGGCTACACCTTC | CASSRSTGTNYGYTF
13 | . | TRBJ2-5 | TRBD1 | TRBV29-1 | TGCAGCGCAGGGACAGGGTGGCAAGAGACCCAGTACTTC | CSAGTGWQETQYF
18 | . | TRBJ2-7 | TRBD1 | TRBV6-7 | TGTGCCAGCAGTTACTCAGGGGACAGGGGCCGGTGGGTGAACGAGCAGTACTTC | CASSYSGDRGRWVNEQYF
17 | . | TRBJ2-2 | . | TRBV19 | TGTGCCAGTAGTTCAATACGCCGGGGAGGGAACACCGGGGAGCTGTTTTTT | CASSSIRRGGNTGELFF
17 | once | TRBJ1-3 | . | TRBV28 | TGTGCCAGCAGTTTACGGGCCGGACAGTACTCTGGAAACACCATATATTTT | CASSLRAGQYSGNTIYF
17 | . | TRBJ2-5 | . | TRBV18 | TGTGCCAGCTCCATACTTAAATTAGACCTAGCGAAAGAGACCCAGTACTTC | CASSILKLDLAKETQYF
12 | . | TRBJ1-3 | . | TRBV7-9 | TGTGCCAGCAGCGCCCCCCGAAACACCATATATTTT | CASSAPRNTIYF
16 | . | TRBJ1-5 | . | TRBV4-1 | TGCGCCAGCAGCCAAGAAGGGGCTAATAGCAATCAGCCCCAGCATTTT | CASSQEGANSNQPQHF
14 | . | TRBJ2-1 | . | TRBV7-7 | TGTGCCAGCAGCTTGTCAGGACTTGACAATGAGCAGTTCTTC | CASSLSGLDNEQFF
13 | . | TRBJ2-7 | . | TRBV6-6 | TGTGCCAGCAGTTGGGGGGCGATCTACGAGCAGTACTTC | CASSWGAIYEQYF
12 | once | TRBJ1-5 | . | TRBV28 | TGTGCCAGCAGTTTCGGGGGCGGGCCCCAGCATTTT | CASSFGGGPQHF
11 | . | TRBJ2-7 | . | TRBV6-5 | TGTGCCAGCAAGTGGGTGGACGAGCAGTACTTC | CASKWVDEQYF
13 | once | TRBJ2-7 | TRBD1 | TRBV5-4 | TGTGCCAGCACATTGACAGGGGGCGGCGAGCAGTACTTC | CASTLTGGGEQYF
15 | . | TRBJ2-7 | TRBD2 | TRBV6-5 | TGTGCCAGCAGTCGAAATATACTAGCGGGAGTCGAGCAGTACTTC | CASSRNILAGVEQYF